Below, one T cell receptor (beta chain) is given with its context. This clonotype occurred a few times. Its recognized antigen is unknown. Base quality data are lacking; no much larger clone is found one base away. The study was a case-control design nested within a healthcare worker cohort in London, UK, with weekly nasopharyngeal swab PCR tests and blood sampling. Healthcare workers were recruited during the week of the UK lockdown, between 23 and 31 March 2020, and followed weekly for up to roughly 15 weeks. Library preparation was by 5' RACE. Data came from a NextSeq 500. To correct for sequencing error and PCR bias, the TCR library protocol tagged individual cDNA molecules with unique molecular identifiers. TCR alpha and beta chains were both sequenced, and the abundances of alpha and beta sequences in each sample were closely correlated with each other. Turning to the authors' computational methods: Decombinator V4 was used to annotate TCR sequences for V gene, J gene and CDR3. TCRs were defined as expanded if a significant change between any two time points was detected under a Poisson model with p below 0.0001. TCR abundances were normalised to the total number of TCRs sequenced in each sample and reported as counts per million. MAIT TCRs were defined by TRAV1-2 paired with TRAJ12, TRAJ20 or TRAJ33, and iNKT TCRs by TRAV10 paired with TRAJ18. VDJdb, accessed 1 November 2021, was searched for CMV, EBV and SARS-CoV-2 annotated TCRs, excluding TCRs annotated for multiple antigens. TCRdb reprocessing: public reads trimmed at Q25 with fastp, clones called with MiXCR, in-frame beta chains kept. Records with the same CDR3 protein are collapsed into one entry carrying the most frequent genes and DNA. TCRdb's processing, not the authors', yielded these V and J calls. Within this sample are tens of thousands of distinct CDR3 sequences, with 6.8% of them counted one time only. The top ten hold under 30% of the sample.

According to the germline V gene, CDR1 reads MDHEN and CDR2 reads SYDVKM. The junction shows trimming of 6 bases on V and 4 bases on J, plus 19 bases between the germline ends. There are 16 amino acids in the CDR3, from cysteine to phenylalanine inclusive. Only the CDR3 DNA is retained, 48 bases long and in frame from the first base. This entry is derived from a study of early T cells in non-severe SARS-CoV-2 infection (dated by TCRdb to the early 2020s). Notes on the research overall: Because TCR sequencing relied on bulk RNA taken from unsorted whole blood, pairing of alpha and beta chains was not possible. The research as a whole found: VDJdb matching was skewed toward anti-spike CD8 responses, so virus-specific expansions were likely underestimated and private and CD4 specificities were missed.

The chain couples TRBV28 to TRBJ1-5; the D region possibly corresponds to TRBD1 (6 bases align). The sequences come from whole blood, collected at baseline. The source is an adult who was a healthcare worker with PCR-confirmed SARS-CoV-2 infection or an uninfected control (not recorded which). The sequenced DNA: TGTGCCAGCAGCTTAGCTCGGGGGGCCCAGAATCAGCCCCAGCATTTT. This gives the protein CASSLARGAQNQPQHF.